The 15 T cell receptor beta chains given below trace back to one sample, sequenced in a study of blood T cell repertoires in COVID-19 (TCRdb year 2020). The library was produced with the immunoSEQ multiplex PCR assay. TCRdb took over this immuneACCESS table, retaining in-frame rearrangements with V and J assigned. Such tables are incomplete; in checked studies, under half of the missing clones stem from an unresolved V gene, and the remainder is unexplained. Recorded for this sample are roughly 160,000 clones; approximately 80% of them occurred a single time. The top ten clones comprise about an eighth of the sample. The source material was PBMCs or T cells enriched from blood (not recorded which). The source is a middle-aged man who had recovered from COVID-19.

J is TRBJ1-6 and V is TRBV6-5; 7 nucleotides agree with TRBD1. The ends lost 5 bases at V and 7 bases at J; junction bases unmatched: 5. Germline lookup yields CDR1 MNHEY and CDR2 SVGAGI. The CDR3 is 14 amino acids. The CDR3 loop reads CASSIQGMNSPLHF. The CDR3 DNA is TGTGCCAGCAGTATACAGGGGATGAATTCACCCCTCCACTTT.

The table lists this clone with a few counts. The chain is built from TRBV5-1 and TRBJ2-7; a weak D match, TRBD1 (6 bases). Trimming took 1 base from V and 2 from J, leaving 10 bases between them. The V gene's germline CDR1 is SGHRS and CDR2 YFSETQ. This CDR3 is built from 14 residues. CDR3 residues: CASSLRDNPYEQYF. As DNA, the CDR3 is TGCGCCAGCAGCTTGAGGGACAATCCCTACGAGCAGTACTTC.

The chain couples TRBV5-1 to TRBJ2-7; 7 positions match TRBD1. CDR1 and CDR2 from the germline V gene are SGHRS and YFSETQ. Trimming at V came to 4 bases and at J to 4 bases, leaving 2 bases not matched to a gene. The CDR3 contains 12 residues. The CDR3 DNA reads TGCGCCAGCAGCGGGGGACAGTACGAGCAGTACTTC. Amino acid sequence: CASSGGQYEQYF.

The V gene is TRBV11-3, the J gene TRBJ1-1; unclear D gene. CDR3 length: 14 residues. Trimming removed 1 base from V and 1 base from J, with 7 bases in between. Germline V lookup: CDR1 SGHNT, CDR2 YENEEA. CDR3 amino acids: CASSLGRQNTEAFF. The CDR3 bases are TGTGCCAGCAGCTTAGGGAGGCAGAACACTGAAGCTTTCTTT.

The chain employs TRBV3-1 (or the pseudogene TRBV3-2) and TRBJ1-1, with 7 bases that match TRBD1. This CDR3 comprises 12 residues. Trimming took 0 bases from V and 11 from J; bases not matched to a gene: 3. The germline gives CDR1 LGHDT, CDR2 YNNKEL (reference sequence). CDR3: CASSQEGRGAFF. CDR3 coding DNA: TGTGCCAGCAGCCAAGAGGGCAGGGGGGCTTTCTTT.

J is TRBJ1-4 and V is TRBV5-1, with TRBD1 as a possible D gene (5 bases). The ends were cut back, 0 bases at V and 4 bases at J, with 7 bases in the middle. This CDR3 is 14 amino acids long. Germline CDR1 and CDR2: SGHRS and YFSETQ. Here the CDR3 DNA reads TGCGCCAGCAGCTTGGGACAGTATAATGAAAAACTGTTTTTT. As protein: CASSLGQYNEKLFF.

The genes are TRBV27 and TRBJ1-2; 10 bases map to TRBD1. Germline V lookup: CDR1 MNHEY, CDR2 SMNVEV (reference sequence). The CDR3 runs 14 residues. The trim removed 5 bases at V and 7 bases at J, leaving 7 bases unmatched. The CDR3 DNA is TGTGCCAGCAGTATAAGGACAGGGGGGGTTGGCTACACCTTC. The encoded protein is CASSIRTGGVGYTF.

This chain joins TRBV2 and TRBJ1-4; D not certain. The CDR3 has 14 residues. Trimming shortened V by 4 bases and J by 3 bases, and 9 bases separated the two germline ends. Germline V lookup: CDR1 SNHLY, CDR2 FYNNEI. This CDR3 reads CASSVSLSNEKLFF. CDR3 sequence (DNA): TGTGCCAGCAGTGTGTCCCTTTCTAATGAAAAACTGTTTTTT.

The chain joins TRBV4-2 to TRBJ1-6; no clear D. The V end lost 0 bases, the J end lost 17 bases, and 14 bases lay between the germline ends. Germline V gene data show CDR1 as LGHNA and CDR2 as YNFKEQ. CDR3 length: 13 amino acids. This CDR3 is CASSQDYLDVFHF. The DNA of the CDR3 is TGTGCCAGCAGCCAAGATTACCTAGACGTTTTCCACTTT.

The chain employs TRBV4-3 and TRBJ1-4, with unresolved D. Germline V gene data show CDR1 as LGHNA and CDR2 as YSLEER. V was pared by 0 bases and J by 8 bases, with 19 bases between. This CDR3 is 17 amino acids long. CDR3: CASSQDLQPGGGEKLFF. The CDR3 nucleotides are TGCGCCAGCAGCCAAGATCTGCAGCCAGGCGGCGGGGAAAAACTGTTTTTT.

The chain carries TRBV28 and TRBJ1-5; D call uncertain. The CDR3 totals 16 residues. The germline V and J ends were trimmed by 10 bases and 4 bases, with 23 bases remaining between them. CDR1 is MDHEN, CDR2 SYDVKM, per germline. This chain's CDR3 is CATDPSGSVRNQPQHF. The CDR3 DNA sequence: TGTGCCACAGACCCCTCGGGGTCAGTCCGTAATCAGCCCCAGCATTTT.

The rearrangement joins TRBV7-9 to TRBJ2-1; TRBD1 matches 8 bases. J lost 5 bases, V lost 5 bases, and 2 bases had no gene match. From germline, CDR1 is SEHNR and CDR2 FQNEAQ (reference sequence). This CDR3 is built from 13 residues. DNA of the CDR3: TGTGCCAGCAGCGGACAGGGCCACAATGAGCAGTTCTTC. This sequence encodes CASSGQGHNEQFF.

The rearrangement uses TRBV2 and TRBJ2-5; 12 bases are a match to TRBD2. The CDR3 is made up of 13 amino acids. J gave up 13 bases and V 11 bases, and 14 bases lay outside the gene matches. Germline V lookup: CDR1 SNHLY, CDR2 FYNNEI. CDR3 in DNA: TGTGCCGGCTCCGCTAGCGGGGGGGTGAGGCCGTACTTC. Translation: CAGSASGGVRPYF.

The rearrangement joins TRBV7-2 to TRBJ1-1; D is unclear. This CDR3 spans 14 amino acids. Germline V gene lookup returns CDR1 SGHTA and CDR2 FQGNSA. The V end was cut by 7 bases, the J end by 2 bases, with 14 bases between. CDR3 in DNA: TGTGCCAGCACCCAAAGTCAGGCAAACACTGAAGCTTTCTTT. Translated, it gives CASTQSQANTEAFF.

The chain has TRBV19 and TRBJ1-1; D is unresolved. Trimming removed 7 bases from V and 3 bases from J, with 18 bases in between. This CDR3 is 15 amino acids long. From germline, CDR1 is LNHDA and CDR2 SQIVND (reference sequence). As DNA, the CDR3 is TGTGCCAGTACCTTCAGAGGGCGAACAGACACTGAAGCTTTCTTT. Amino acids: CASTFRGRTDTEAFF.